This record concerns one TCR beta chain sequence. This record belongs to a study of cytomegalovirus exposure and HLA in healthy donors. Trimming pared 8 bases from V and 5 bases from J, leaving 18 bases between. The germline gives CDR1 MNHNS, CDR2 SASEGT. The CDR3 loop spans 14 amino acids. The PCR employed 60 Vbeta primers together with 13 Jbeta primers. Sequenced by immunoSEQ multiplex PCR; TCRdb stores in-frame clones only, minus some. This sample has fewer than 250,000 clones, with over 70% found just once. The source of this sequence is a woman aged 25-40 years in good health and CMV-seropositive. V is TRBV6-1 and J is TRBJ1-1, with D possibly TRBD1 on 6 matching bases. Source material: PBMCs. The CDR3 region is CASGLSGQGTEAFF. CDR3 in DNA: TGTGCCAGCGGCCTATCAGGGCAGGGGACTGAAGCTTTCTTT.